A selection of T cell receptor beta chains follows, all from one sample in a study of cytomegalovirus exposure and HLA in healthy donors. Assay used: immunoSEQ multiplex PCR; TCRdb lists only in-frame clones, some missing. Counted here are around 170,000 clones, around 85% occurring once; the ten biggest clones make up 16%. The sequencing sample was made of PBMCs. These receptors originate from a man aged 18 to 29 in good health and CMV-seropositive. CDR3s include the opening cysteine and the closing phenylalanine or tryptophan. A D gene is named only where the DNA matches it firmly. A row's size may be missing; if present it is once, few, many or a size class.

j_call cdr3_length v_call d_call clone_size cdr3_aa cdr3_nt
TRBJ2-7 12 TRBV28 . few CASSFGDYEQYF TGTGCCAGCAGTTTCGGGGACTACGAGCAGTACTTC
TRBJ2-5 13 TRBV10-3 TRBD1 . CAIADREKETQYF TGTGCCATCGCGGACAGGGAAAAGGAGACCCAGTACTTC
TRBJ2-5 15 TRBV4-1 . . CASSQPGGRQETQYF TGCGCCAGCAGCCAACCCGGGGGGCGACAAGAGACCCAGTACTTC
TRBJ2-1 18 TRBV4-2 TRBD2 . CASSRLGLAGSSYNEQFF TGTGCCAGCAGCCGCCTTGGACTAGCGGGGAGCTCCTACAATGAGCAGTTCTTC
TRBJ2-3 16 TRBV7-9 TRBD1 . CASSYSGTAITDTQYF TGTGCCAGCAGCTATTCCGGGACAGCGATCACAGATACGCAGTATTTT
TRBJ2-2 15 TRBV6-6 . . CASSLQGPNTGELFF TGTGCCAGCAGTTTACAGGGCCCGAACACCGGGGAGCTGTTTTTT
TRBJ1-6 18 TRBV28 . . CASSSNWIGTAYNSPLHF TGTGCCAGCAGTTCAAATTGGATAGGGACTGCCTATAATTCACCCCTCCACTTT
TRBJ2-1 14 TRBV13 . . CASSPGTLDNEQFF TGTGCCAGCAGCCCCGGGACACTAGACAATGAGCAGTTCTTC
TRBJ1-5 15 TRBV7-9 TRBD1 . CASSLAGQGNQPQHF TGTGCCAGCAGCTTAGCCGGACAGGGGAATCAGCCCCAGCATTTT
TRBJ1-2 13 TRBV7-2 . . CASSLGRNYGYTF TGTGCCAGCAGCTTAGGGCGGAACTATGGCTACACCTTC
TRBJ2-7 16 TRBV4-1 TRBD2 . CASSQGRGGGQYEQYF TGCGCCAGCAGCCAAGGGCGGGGGGGCGGACAATACGAGCAGTACTTC
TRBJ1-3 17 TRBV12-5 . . CASGLVLGEGWGNTIYF TGTGCTAGTGGTTTGGTACTGGGGGAGGGGTGGGGAAACACCATATATTTT
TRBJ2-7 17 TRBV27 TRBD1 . CASSFLPISGTGVEQYF TGTGCCAGCAGTTTTCTGCCGATTTCCGGGACAGGGGTCGAGCAGTACTTC
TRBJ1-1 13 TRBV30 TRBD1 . CAGQGTQNTEAFF TGTGCCGGACAGGGGACCCAGAACACTGAAGCTTTCTTT
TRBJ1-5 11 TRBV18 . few CASSAGQPQHF TGTGCCAGCTCTGCAGGGCAGCCCCAGCATTTT
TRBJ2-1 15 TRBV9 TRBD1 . CASSPSGTGYNEQFF TGTGCCAGCAGCCCTTCCGGGACAGGGTACAATGAGCAGTTCTTC
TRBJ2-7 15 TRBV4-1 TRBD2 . CASSLERDLLNEQYF TGCGCCAGCAGCCTTGAGCGGGACCTCCTTAACGAGCAGTACTTC
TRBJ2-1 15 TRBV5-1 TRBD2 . CASSFLAGGPNEQFF TGCGCCAGCAGCTTTCTAGCGGGGGGGCCCAATGAGCAGTTCTTC
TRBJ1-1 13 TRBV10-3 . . CAISDRTEMGAFF TGTGCCATCAGTGACCGGACAGAGATGGGAGCTTTCTTT
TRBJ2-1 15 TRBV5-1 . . CASSLEGVATTEQFF TGCGCCAGCAGCTTGGAGGGGGTAGCGACGACTGAGCAGTTCTTC
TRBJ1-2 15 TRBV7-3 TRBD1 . CASSLTGTGDYGYTF TGTGCCAGCAGCTTAACGGGAACAGGGGACTATGGCTACACCTTC
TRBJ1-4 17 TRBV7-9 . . CASSFTTGGPTNEKLFF TGTGCCAGCAGCTTTACGACTGGTGGCCCAACTAATGAAAAACTGTTTTTT
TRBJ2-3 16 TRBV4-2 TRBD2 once CASSPGLAGVTDTQYF TGTGCCAGCAGCCCCGGACTAGCGGGAGTCACAGATACGCAGTATTTT
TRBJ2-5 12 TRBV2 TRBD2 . CASSAGGETQYF TGTGCCAGCAGTGCCGGGGGGGAGACCCAGTACTTC
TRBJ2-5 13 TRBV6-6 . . CASSQDYQETQYF TGTGCCAGCAGCCAAGACTACCAAGAGACCCAGTACTTC
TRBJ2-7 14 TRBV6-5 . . CASSYGQDSYEQYF TGTGCCAGCAGTTACGGGCAGGATTCCTACGAGCAGTACTTC
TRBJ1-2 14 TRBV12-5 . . CASGSGSLLTGYTF TGTGCTAGTGGGTCAGGGTCCCTCTTAACCGGCTACACCTTC
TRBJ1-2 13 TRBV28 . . CASSVSGDYGYTF TGTGCCAGCAGTGTATCAGGGGATTATGGCTACACCTTC
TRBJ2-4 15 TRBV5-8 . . CASSLLAGAKNIQYF TGTGCCAGCAGCTTGCTTGCGGGAGCCAAAAACATTCAGTACTTC
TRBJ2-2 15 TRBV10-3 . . CAISEEGGAAGELFF TGTGCCATCAGTGAAGAGGGGGGGGCGGCCGGGGAGCTGTTTTTT
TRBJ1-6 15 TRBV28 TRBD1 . CASSSLDREESPLHF TGTGCCAGCAGTTCGCTGGACAGGGAGGAGTCACCCCTCCACTTT
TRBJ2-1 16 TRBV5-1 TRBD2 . CASRQSLAGTYNEQFF TGCGCCAGCAGACAATCCCTAGCGGGGACCTACAATGAGCAGTTCTTC
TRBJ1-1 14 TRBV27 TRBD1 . CASRVRGRSTEAFF TGTGCCAGCAGGGTGAGGGGGCGAAGCACTGAAGCTTTCTTT
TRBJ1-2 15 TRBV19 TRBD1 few CASTEGPTGLDGYTF TGTGCCAGTACCGAGGGTCCGACAGGGTTAGATGGCTACACCTTC
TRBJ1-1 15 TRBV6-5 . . CASRMGGEGDTEAFF TGTGCCAGCAGGATGGGGGGTGAAGGGGACACTGAAGCTTTCTTT
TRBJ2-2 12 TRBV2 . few CASSGPTGELFF TGTGCCAGCAGTGGGCCTACCGGGGAGCTGTTTTTT
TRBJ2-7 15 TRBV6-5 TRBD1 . CASRDSGTGVHEQYF TGTGCCAGCAGAGACTCCGGGACAGGGGTCCACGAGCAGTACTTC
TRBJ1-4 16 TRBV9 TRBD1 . CASSVSSTGENEKLFF TGTGCCAGCAGCGTAAGTTCGACAGGGGAGAATGAAAAACTGTTTTTT
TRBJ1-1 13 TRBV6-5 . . CASSAAGATEAFF TGTGCCAGCAGTGCCGCTGGGGCCACTGAAGCTTTCTTT
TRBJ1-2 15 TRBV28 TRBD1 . CASSLGTDNSYGYTF TGTGCCAGCAGTTTAGGGACAGACAATAGTTATGGCTACACCTTC
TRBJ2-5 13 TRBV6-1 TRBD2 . CASSRGGQETQYF TGTGCCAGCAGTCGGGGGGGGCAAGAGACCCAGTACTTC
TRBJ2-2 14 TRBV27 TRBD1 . CASSFGTGDRELFF TGTGCCAGCAGTTTCGGGACAGGGGATAGGGAGCTGTTTTTT
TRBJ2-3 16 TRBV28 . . CASCPSGGGHTDTQYF TGTGCCAGCTGCCCCTCAGGCGGGGGACACACAGATACGCAGTATTTT
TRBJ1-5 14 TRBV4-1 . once CASSQETGYQPQHF TGCGCCAGCAGCCAAGAGACGGGATATCAGCCCCAGCATTTT
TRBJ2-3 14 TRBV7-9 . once CASSSVTSTDTQYF TGTGCCAGCAGTTCGGTGACTAGCACAGATACGCAGTATTTT
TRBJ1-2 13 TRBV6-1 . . CASSERQLSSYTF TGTGCCAGCAGTGAACGACAGTTAAGCTCCTACACCTTC
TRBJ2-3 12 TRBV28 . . CASRTSTDTQYF TGTGCCAGCAGGACTAGCACAGATACGCAGTATTTT
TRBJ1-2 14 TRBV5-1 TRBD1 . CASSSGQEGDGYTF TGCGCCAGCAGCTCCGGACAGGAGGGGGATGGCTACACCTTC
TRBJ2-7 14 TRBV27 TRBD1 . CASSRRDRDDEQYF TGTGCCAGCAGCCGCCGTGACAGGGACGACGAGCAGTACTTC
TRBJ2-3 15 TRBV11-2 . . CASSSWGDGTDTQYF TGTGCCAGCAGCTCGTGGGGGGACGGCACAGATACGCAGTATTTT
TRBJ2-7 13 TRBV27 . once CASSLPGTYEQYF TGTGCCAGCAGTTTACCCGGGACATACGAGCAGTACTTC
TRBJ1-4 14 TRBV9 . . CASSAFATNEKLFF TGTGCCAGCAGCGCATTTGCAACTAATGAAAAACTGTTTTTT
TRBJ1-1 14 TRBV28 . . CASSPQGFNTEAFF TGTGCCAGCAGTCCACAGGGTTTCAACACTGAAGCTTTCTTT
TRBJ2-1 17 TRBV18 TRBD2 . CASSPPRTSGSYNEQFF TGTGCCAGCTCACCACCCCGGACTAGCGGGAGTTACAATGAGCAGTTCTTC
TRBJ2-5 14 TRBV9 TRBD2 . CASSAGGGLETQYF TGTGCCAGCAGCGCCGGGGGAGGGTTGGAGACCCAGTACTTC
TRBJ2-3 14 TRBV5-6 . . CASSLGPITDTQYF TGTGCCAGCAGCTTGGGGCCGATTACAGATACGCAGTATTTT
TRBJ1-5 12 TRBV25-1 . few CASRQGSQPQHF TGTGCCAGCAGGCAGGGAAGTCAGCCCCAGCATTTT
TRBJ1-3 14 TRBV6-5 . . CASASGASGNTIYF TGTGCCAGCGCCTCCGGAGCTTCTGGAAACACCATATATTTT
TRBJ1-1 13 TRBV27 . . CASSLQGRTEAFF TGTGCCAGCAGTTTACAGGGTAGAACTGAAGCTTTCTTT
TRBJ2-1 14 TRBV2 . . CASSERAGFDEQFF TGTGCCAGCAGTGAAAGGGCGGGGTTCGATGAGCAGTTCTTC